This passage covers 25 T cell receptor beta chains from one sample sequenced in a study of Ad26.COV2.S vaccination and SARS-CoV-2 variants (dated by TCRdb to the early 2020s). Taken with the paper, the label for treatment or condition translates to: around 19 received Ad26.COV2.S at low or high dose, single or two shots; about 5 received placebo; per-sample allocation not given. For vaccine and placebo recipients, the sequenced repertoires came from samples collected on day 63 after the first injection. Libraries were prepared through the immunoSEQ multiplex PCR assay. Imported from immuneACCESS, the table was reduced by TCRdb to in-frame sequences with V and J called. These copies leave out some clones; in studies compared against another copy, an unresolved V gene accounts for under half, and the cause of the remainder is not known. The sample contains 400,000 or so clones, 88% of them found a single time. 3% to 3.5% of the sample is in the top ten clones.

This specimen consisted of peripheral blood, obtained in a trial of Ad26.COV2.S vaccine versus placebo. The receptor set was obtained from a person aged 18 to 65 who received the Ad26.COV2.S COVID-19 vaccine or a placebo.

This chain connects TRBV27 to TRBJ2-3, with no clear D. The CDR3 consists of 12 residues. The germline V gene has CDR1 MNHEY and CDR2 SMNVEV (reference sequence). V was clipped by 7 bases and J by 0 bases, with 5 bases between them. CDR3 region: CASTDSTDTQYF. In DNA form, the CDR3 reads TGTGCCAGCACTGACAGCACAGATACGCAGTATTTT.

This chain uses TRBV19 with TRBJ2-7; D is unclear. This CDR3 has 13 residues. Trimming removed 4 bases from V and 3 bases from J, with 10 bases in between. Germline V gene data show CDR1 as LNHDA and CDR2 as SQIVND (reference sequence). CDR3 in DNA: TGTGCCAGTAGTACAGGTCTTGGCTACGAGCAGTACTTC. It yields the protein CASSTGLGYEQYF. Full variable domain (missing parts from reference TRBV19 and TRBJ2-7): DGGITQSPKYLFRKEGQNVTLSCEQNLNHDAMYWYRQDPGQGLRLIYYSQIVNDFQKGDIAEGYSVSREKKESFPLTVTSAQKNPTAFYLCASSTGLGYEQYFGPGTRLTVT.

The chain is built from TRBV7-9 and TRBJ2-7, with unresolved D. The CDR3 is 14 residues long. Trimming cost V 2 bases and J 5 bases, with 13 bases left between them. The germline gives CDR1 SEHNR, CDR2 FQNEAQ (reference sequence). The CDR3 DNA follows: TGTGCCAGCAGCTTACTCACAACAGTAAACGAGCAGTACTTC. Protein product: CASSLLTTVNEQYF.

This clone was observed a handful of times. This chain links TRBV5-1 with TRBJ1-5, with D tentatively TRBD1 (6 bases). The CDR3 is 18 residues long. Germline V lookup: CDR1 SGHRS, CDR2 YFSETQ. V shed 4 bases and J shed 2 bases, with 22 bases lying between them. CDR3 protein: CASSLPLSGGMGNQPQHF. The CDR3 bases are TGCGCCAGCAGCCTCCCTTTGTCGGGGGGCATGGGCAATCAGCCCCAGCATTTT.

J is TRBJ1-1 and V is TRBV11-3, with D possibly matching TRBD1 (6 bases). This CDR3 has 13 residues. Germline lookup yields CDR1 SGHNT and CDR2 YENEEA. V dropped 5 bases and J dropped 1 base, with 8 bases sitting between them. The CDR3 spells CASSLQGNTEAFF. CDR3 in DNA: TGTGCCAGCAGCCTACAGGGGAACACTGAAGCTTTCTTT.

The chain links TRBV5-4 to TRBJ2-7, with 7 bases matching TRBD1. The CDR3 covers 14 residues. The J segment lost 5 bases and the V segment lost 4 bases, leaving 9 bases of the junction unmatched. In germline, CDR1 is SGHNT, CDR2 YYREEE (reference sequence). The CDR3 nucleotides are TGTGCCAGCAGCCTCCGGGACAGACTCGACGAGCAGTACTTC. It translates to CASSLRDRLDEQYF.

The chain uses TRBV5-4 and TRBJ2-3; TRBD2 agrees at 14 bases. The germline V gene has CDR1 SGHNT and CDR2 YYREEE (reference sequence). Germline trimming cut 4 bases from V and 1 base from J; bases unmatched to any gene: 11. This CDR3 has 19 residues. This chain's CDR3 is CASSRIGGTSGGRTDTQYF. CDR3 DNA: TGTGCCAGCAGCCGTATAGGAGGGACTAGCGGGGGCCGCACAGATACGCAGTATTTT. Combining the CDR3 with reference TRBV5-4 and TRBJ2-3 gives the whole variable domain ETGVTQSPTHLIKTRGQQVTLRCSSQSGHNTVSWYQQALGQGPQFIFQYYREEENGRGNFPPRFSGLQFPNYSSELNVNALELDDSALYLCASSRIGGTSGGRTDTQYFGPGTRLTVL.

V is TRBV11-2 and J is TRBJ2-7, with D tentatively TRBD1 or TRBD2 (7 bases each). Per germline, CDR1 SGHAT and CDR2 FQNNGV. The CDR3 spans 14 residues. Trimming pared 7 bases from V and 3 bases from J, leaving 16 bases between. CDR3 sequence: CASTRQGGLYEQYF. For the CDR3, the DNA is TGTGCCAGCACCCGCCAGGGGGGGCTCTACGAGCAGTACTTC.

Comments on this clone: This sample also contains other DNA sequences that code for the same CDR3. The chain uses TRBV5-1 and TRBJ2-2; D remains ambiguous. V was pared by 0 bases and J by 7 bases, with 4 bases between. From germline, CDR1 is SGHRS and CDR2 YFSETQ. The CDR3 is 12 amino acids. This CDR3 is CASSLGGGELFF. The DNA for the CDR3 is TGCGCCAGCAGCTTGGGTGGCGGGGAGCTGTTTTTT. The full variable domain, completed using reference TRBV5-1 and TRBJ2-2, is KAGVTQTPRYLIKTRGQQVTLSCSPISGHRSVSWYQQTPGQGLQFLFEYFSETQRNKGNFPGRFSGRQFSNSRSEMNVSTLELGDSALYLCASSLGGGELFFGEGSRLTVL.

This clone was counted a single time. The rearrangement uses TRBV19 and TRBJ1-1; D is unresolved. The CDR3 is 13 amino acids. CDR1 LNHDA and CDR2 SQIVND come from the germline V gene (reference sequence). V lost 5 bases and J 2 bases, leaving 9 bases between the germline ends. CDR3 sequence reads: CASSYGLNTEAFF. As DNA, the CDR3 is TGTGCCAGTAGTTACGGTCTTAACACTGAAGCTTTCTTT.

This clone was observed a single time. J is TRBJ1-5 and V is TRBV7-8; D remains ambiguous. The ends were cut back, 1 base at V and 9 bases at J, with 7 bases in the middle. The germline V gene encodes CDR1 SGHVS and CDR2 FQNEAQ. CDR3 length: 12 amino acids. CDR3 in DNA: TGTGCCAGCAGCTTAGGGGTGTTGCCCCAGCATTTT. The encoded protein is CASSLGVLPQHF. The full variable domain, rest sourced from reference TRBV7-8 and TRBJ1-5, is GAGVSQSPRYKVAKRGQDVALRCDPISGHVSLFWYQQALGQGPEFLTYFQNEAQLDKSGLPSDRFFAERPEGSVSTLKIQRTQQEDSAVYLCASSLGVLPQHFGDGTRLSIL.

The V gene is TRBV11-2, the J gene TRBJ2-3; 7 nucleotides line up with TRBD1. V shed 1 base and J 8 bases; nucleotides not matched to a gene: 6. The CDR3 contains 14 residues. The germline V gene has CDR1 SGHAT and CDR2 FQNNGV. CDR3 in DNA: TGTGCCAGCAGCTTAGGAACAGGGGTAGTTACGCAGTATTTT. This gives the protein CASSLGTGVVTQYF.

The rearrangement uses TRBV3-1 (or the pseudogene TRBV3-2) and TRBJ2-7; 11 bases fit TRBD2. In germline, CDR1 is LGHDT, CDR2 YNNKEL (reference sequence). Unmatched junction bases numbered 7, after V lost 4 bases and J lost 2 bases. This CDR3 has 16 amino acids. The CDR3 DNA reads as TGTGCCAGCAGCCCTCAGGTAGCGGGGGGGCCCTACGAGCAGTACTTC. Residues: CASSPQVAGGPYEQYF.

The chain recombines TRBV15 with TRBJ1-1, with TRBD1 matching 10 bases. The V and J ends lost 5 bases and 1 base, in that order; junction bases with no gene match: 1. Germline lookup yields CDR1 LNHNV and CDR2 YYDKDF (reference sequence). There are 14 residues in the CDR3. CDR3 amino acids: CATSGDRGNTEAFF. In DNA, the CDR3 is TGTGCCACCAGCGGGGACAGGGGGAACACTGAAGCTTTCTTT.

This chain links TRBV27 with TRBJ1-2; D not certain. The CDR3 consists of 16 residues. Germline V gives CDR1 MNHEY, CDR2 SMNVEV (reference sequence). V lost 0 bases to trimming and J lost 4 bases, with 15 bases between them. Here the CDR3 DNA reads TGTGCCAGCAGTTTATCGACCCCCCCCTTATTCTATGGCTACACCTTC. Its protein product is CASSLSTPPLFYGYTF.

The chain employs TRBV6-6 and TRBJ2-3; maybe TRBD2 (7 bases). CDR1 and CDR2 (germline): MNHNY, SVGAGI (reference sequence). V was pared by 7 bases and J by 5 bases, with 19 bases between. CDR3 length: 15 residues. For the CDR3, the DNA is TGTGCCAGCACCCGGGCGGGGGCGATTGGAGATACGCAGTATTTT. This gives the protein CASTRAGAIGDTQYF.

The chain couples TRBV4-3 to TRBJ1-4; D is undetermined. V lost 2 bases and J lost 11, with 21 bases in between. The length of the CDR3 is 16 residues. The germline V gene encodes CDR1 LGHNA and CDR2 YSLEER. DNA of the CDR3: TGCGCCAGCAGCCAAAAACCGCGACCCACCGAAGGGAAACTGTTTTTT. It codes for CASSQKPRPTEGKLFF.

The genes are TRBV19 and TRBJ1-6; D possibly corresponds to TRBD1 (5 bases). The CDR3 loop spans 14 amino acids. Trimming pared 5 bases from V and 9 bases from J, leaving 14 bases between. Germline V gene data show CDR1 as LNHDA and CDR2 as SQIVND (reference sequence). CDR3 amino acids: CASSREFRGSPLHF. Written as DNA, the CDR3 is TGTGCCAGTAGTCGCGAATTTAGGGGTTCACCCCTCCACTTT.

The CDR3 protein is CASSFLDSSPLHF. In DNA, the CDR3 is TGTGCCAGCAGTTTTTTGGACAGTTCACCCCTCCACTTT. V is TRBV27 and J is TRBJ1-6; a weak D match, TRBD1 (6 bases). Trimming took 3 bases from V and 9 from J, leaving 9 bases between them. The CDR3 is 13 amino acids. CDR1 and CDR2 (germline): MNHEY, SMNVEV (reference sequence).

The rearrangement uses TRBV11-2 and TRBJ2-2; D is undetermined. Per germline, CDR1 SGHAT and CDR2 FQNNGV. The V end was cut by 0 bases, the J end by 8 bases, with 10 bases between. The CDR3 spans 14 residues. CDR3 sequence: CASSLEADFGELFF. As DNA, the CDR3 is TGTGCCAGCAGCTTAGAGGCCGACTTTGGGGAGCTGTTTTTT. The whole variable domain, filled in from reference TRBV11-2 and TRBJ2-2, reads EAGVAQSPRYKIIEKRQSVAFWCNPISGHATLYWYQQILGQGPKLLIQFQNNGVVDDSQLPKDRFSAERLKGVDSTLKIQPAKLEDSAVYLCASSLEADFGELFFGEGSRLTVL.

This clone occurred a few times. Other DNA sequences from this sample encode an identical CDR3 as well. The gene calls are TRBV3-1 (or the pseudogene TRBV3-2) and TRBJ1-3, with unresolved D. The CDR3 runs to 16 residues. CDR1 and CDR2 from the germline V gene are LGHDT and YNNKEL (reference sequence). Trimming cost V 0 bases and J 0 bases, with 9 bases left between them. The CDR3 region has the DNA TGTGCCAGCAGCCAAGATATTGGGGTCTCTGGAAACACCATATATTTT. It translates to CASSQDIGVSGNTIYF.

The chain combines TRBV14 with TRBJ1-3; 7 positions agree with TRBD1. Germline V gene lookup returns CDR1 SGHDN and CDR2 FVKESK. J gave up 4 bases and V 4 bases, and 4 bases lay outside the gene matches. The CDR3 spans 14 residues. The CDR3 bases are TGTGCCAGCAGCCCAGCGGGACAGGGAAACACCATATATTTT. It specifies CASSPAGQGNTIYF.

This chain links TRBV19 with TRBJ1-3; tentative D call: TRBD1 (5 bases). Trimming left V 3 bases short and J 0 bases short, with 9 bases between. The germline V gene encodes CDR1 LNHDA and CDR2 SQIVND (reference sequence). This CDR3 contains 15 residues. The CDR3 loop reads CASSMEGISGNTIYF. The CDR3 DNA reads as TGTGCCAGTAGTATGGAGGGGATCTCTGGAAACACCATATATTTT.

The rearrangement joins TRBV4-1 to TRBJ1-3; no firm D call. The ends were cut back, 4 bases at V and 0 bases at J, with 7 bases in the middle. The CDR3 has 14 residues. The germline gives CDR1 MGHRA, CDR2 YSYEKL. CDR3 DNA: TGCGCCAGCAGCCCCGAAGTCTCTGGAAACACCATATATTTT. It yields the protein CASSPEVSGNTIYF.

The V and J genes are TRBV3-1 (or the pseudogene TRBV3-2) and TRBJ2-5; D perhaps matches TRBD1 (5 bases). V lost 0 bases to trimming and J lost 3 bases, with 8 bases between them. The CDR3 is made up of 14 amino acids. In germline, CDR1 is LGHDT, CDR2 YNNKEL (reference sequence). The CDR3 coding sequence is TGTGCCAGCAGCCAAGATAGCAGGGAAGAGACCCAGTACTTC. It codes for CASSQDSREETQYF.